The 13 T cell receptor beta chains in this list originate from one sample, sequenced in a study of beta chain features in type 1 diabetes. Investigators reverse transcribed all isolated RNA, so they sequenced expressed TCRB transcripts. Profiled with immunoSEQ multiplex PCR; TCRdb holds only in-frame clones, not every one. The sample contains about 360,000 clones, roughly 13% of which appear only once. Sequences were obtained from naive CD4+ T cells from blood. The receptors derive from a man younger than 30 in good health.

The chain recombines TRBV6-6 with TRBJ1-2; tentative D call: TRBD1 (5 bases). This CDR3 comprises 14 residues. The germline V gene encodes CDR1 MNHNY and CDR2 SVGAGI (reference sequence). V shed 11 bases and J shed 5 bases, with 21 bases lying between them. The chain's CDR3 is CAARTGRRGYGYTF. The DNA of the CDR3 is TGTGCCGCACGAACCGGGAGAAGGGGTTATGGCTACACCTTC.

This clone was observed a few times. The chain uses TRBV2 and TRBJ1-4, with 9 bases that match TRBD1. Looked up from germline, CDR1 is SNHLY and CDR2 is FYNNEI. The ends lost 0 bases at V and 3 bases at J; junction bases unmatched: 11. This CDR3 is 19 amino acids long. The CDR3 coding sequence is TGTGCCAGCAGTGAAGCGGCCGGGACAGGGTCCAGGGCTAATGAAAAACTGTTTTTT. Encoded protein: CASSEAAGTGSRANEKLFF.

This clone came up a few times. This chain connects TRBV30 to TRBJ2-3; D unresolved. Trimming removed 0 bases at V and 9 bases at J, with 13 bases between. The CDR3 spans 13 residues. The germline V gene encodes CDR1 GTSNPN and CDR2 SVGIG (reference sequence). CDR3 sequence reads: CAWSVGSFRTQYF. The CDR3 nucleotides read TGTGCCTGGAGTGTGGGCTCTTTCAGGACGCAGTATTTT.

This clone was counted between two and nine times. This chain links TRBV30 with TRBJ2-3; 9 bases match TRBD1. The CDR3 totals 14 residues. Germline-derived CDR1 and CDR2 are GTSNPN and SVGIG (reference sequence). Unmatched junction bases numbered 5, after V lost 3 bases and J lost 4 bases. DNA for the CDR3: TGTGCCTGGAGCCGGACAGGGGTTGCAGATACGCAGTATTTT. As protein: CAWSRTGVADTQYF.

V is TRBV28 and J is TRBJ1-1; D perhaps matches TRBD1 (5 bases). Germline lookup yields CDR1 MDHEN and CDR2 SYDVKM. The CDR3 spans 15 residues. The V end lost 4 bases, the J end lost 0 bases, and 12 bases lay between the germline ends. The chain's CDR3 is CASSWGGAVNTEAFF. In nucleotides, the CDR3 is TGTGCCAGCAGTTGGGGTGGGGCAGTGAACACTGAAGCTTTCTTT.

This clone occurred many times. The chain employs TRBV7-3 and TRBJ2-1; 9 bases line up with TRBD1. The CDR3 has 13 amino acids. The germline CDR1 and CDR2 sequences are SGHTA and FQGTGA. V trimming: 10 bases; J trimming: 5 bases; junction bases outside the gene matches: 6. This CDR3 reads CATGQGGHNEQFF. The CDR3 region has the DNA TGTGCCACGGGACAGGGAGGGCACAATGAGCAGTTCTTC.

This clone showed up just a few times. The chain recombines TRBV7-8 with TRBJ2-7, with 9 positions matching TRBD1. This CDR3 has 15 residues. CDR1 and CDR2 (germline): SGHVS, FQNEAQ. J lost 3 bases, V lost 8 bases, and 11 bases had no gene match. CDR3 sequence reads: CASCRGWTGDYEQYF. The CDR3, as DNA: TGTGCCAGCTGTCGGGGTTGGACAGGGGACTACGAGCAGTACTTC.

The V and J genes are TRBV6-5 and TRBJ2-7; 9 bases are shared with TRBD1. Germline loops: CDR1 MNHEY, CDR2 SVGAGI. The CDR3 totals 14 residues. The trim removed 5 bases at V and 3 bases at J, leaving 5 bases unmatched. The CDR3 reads CASSDGTGSYEQYF. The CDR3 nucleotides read TGTGCCAGCAGTGACGGGACAGGGAGCTACGAGCAGTACTTC.

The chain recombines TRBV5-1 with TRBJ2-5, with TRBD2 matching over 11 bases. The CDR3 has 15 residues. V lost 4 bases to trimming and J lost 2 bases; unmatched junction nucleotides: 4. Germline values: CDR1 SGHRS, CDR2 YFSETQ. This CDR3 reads CASSPGTSGQETQYF. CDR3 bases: TGCGCCAGCAGCCCCGGGACTAGCGGACAAGAGACCCAGTACTTC.

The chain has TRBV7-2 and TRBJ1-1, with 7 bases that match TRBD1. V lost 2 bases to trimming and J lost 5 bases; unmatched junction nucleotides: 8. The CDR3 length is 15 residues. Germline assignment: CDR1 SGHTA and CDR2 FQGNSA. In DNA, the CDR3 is TGTGCCAGCAGCTTACAGGGGGTGGTCGGGACTGAAGCTTTCTTT. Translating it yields CASSLQGVVGTEAFF.

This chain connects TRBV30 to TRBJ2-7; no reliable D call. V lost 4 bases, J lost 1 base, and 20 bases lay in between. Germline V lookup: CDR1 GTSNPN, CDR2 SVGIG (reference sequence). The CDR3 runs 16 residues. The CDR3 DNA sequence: TGTGCCTGGAACCGTCCTGGAACCCACAGATCCTACGAGCAGTACTTC. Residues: CAWNRPGTHRSYEQYF.

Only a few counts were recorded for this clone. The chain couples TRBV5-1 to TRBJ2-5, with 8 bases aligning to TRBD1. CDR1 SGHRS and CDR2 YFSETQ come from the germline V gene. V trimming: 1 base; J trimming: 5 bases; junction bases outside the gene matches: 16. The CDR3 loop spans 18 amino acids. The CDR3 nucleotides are TGCGCCAGCAGCTTGTTGTCCCGGTCAGGGGGCACCGGGGAGACCCAGTACTTC. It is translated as CASSLLSRSGGTGETQYF.

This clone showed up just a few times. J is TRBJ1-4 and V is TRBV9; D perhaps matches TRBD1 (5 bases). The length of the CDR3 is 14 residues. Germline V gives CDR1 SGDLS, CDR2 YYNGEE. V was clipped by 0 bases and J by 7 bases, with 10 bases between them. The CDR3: CASSVAQGSEKLFF. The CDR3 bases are TGTGCCAGCAGCGTAGCCCAGGGTTCTGAAAAACTGTTTTTT.